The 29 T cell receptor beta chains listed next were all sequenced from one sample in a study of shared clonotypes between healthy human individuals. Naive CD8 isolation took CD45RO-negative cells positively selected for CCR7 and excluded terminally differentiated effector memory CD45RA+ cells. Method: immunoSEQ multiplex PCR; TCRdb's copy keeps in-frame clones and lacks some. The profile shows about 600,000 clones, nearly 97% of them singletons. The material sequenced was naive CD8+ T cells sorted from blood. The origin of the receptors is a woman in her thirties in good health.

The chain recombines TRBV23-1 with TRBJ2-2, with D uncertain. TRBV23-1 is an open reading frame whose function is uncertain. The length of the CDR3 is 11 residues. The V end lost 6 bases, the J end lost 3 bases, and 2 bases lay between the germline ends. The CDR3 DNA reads TGCGCCAGCAGACACACCGGGGAGCTGTTTTTT. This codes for CASRHTGELFF.

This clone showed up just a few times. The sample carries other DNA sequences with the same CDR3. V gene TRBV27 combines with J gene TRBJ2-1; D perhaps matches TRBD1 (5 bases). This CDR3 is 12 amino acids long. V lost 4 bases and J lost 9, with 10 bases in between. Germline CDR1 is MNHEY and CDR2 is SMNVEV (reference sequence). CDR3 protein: CASSSIGVEQFF. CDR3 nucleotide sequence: TGTGCCAGCAGTTCGATAGGGGTTGAGCAGTTCTTC.

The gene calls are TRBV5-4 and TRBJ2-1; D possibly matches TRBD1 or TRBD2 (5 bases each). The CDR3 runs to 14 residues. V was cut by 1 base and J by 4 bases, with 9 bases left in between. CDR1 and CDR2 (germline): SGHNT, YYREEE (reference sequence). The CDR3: CASSLWGSYNEQFF. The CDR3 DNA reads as TGTGCCAGCAGCTTGTGGGGGTCTTACAATGAGCAGTTCTTC.

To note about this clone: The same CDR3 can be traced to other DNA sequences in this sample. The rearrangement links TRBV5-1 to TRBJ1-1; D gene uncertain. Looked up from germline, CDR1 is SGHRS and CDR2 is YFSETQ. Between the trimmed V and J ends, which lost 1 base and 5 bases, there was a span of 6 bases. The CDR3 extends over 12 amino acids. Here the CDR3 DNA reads TGCGCCAGCAGCTTGACGGGTACTGAAGCTTTCTTT. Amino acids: CASSLTGTEAFF.

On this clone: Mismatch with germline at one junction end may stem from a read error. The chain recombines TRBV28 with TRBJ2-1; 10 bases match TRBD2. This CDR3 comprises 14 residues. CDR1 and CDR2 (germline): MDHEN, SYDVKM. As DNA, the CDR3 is TGTGCCAGCAGTTTAAAAAGGGCTAGCGGGAGACGTATCTTC. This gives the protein CASSLKRASGRRIF.

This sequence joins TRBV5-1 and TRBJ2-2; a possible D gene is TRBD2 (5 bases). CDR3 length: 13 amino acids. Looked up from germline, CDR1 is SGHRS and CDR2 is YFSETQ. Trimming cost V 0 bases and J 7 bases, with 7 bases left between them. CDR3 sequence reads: CASSLDAGGELFF. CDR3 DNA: TGCGCCAGCAGCTTGGATGCGGGCGGGGAGCTGTTTTTT.

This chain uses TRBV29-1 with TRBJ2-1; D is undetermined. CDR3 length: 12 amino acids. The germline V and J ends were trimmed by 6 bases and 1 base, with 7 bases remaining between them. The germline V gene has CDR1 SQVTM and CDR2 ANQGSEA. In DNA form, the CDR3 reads TGCAGCGTGGAATGGTCCTACAATGAGCAGTTCTTC. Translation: CSVEWSYNEQFF.

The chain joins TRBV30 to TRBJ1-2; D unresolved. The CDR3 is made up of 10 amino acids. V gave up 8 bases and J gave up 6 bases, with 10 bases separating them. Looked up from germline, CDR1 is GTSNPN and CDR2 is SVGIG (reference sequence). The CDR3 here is CALSAHGYTF. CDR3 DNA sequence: TGTGCCCTCTCTGCCCATGGCTACACCTTC.

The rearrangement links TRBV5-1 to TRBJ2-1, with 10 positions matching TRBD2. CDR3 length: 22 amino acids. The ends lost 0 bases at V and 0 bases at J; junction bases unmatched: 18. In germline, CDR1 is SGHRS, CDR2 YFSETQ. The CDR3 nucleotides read TGCGCCAGCAGCTTGGTTGGGCTACTAGCGGGACACCTTTTCAGCTCCTACAATGAGCAGTTCTTC. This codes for CASSLVGLLAGHLFSSYNEQFF.

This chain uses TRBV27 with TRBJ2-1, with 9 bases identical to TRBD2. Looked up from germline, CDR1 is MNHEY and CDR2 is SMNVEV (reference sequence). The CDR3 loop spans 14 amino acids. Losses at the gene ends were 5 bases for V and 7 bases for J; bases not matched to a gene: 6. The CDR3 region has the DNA TGTGCCAGCAGTCCCCTCGGACTAGCGAATGAGCAGTTCTTC. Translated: CASSPLGLANEQFF.

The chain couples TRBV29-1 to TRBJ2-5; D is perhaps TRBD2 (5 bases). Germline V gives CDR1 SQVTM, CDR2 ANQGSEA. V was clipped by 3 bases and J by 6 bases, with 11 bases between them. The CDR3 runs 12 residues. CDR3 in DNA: TGCAGCGTTGAGGAGGCTTGGAAGACCCAGTACTTC. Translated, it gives CSVEEAWKTQYF.

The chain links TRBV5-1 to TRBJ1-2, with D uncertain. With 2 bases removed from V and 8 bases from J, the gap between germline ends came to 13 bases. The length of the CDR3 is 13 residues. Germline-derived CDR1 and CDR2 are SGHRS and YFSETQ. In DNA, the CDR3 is TGCGCCAGCAGCTTTGGCACAGCCTGGGGCTACACCTTC. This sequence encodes CASSFGTAWGYTF.

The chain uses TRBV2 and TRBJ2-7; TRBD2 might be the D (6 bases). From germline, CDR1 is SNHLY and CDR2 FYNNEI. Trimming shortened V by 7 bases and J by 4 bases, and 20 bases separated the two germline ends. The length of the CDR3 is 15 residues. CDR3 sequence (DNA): TGTGCCAGCAACGAGGTTGGGGGGACCGGATACGAGCAGTACTTC. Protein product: CASNEVGGTGYEQYF.

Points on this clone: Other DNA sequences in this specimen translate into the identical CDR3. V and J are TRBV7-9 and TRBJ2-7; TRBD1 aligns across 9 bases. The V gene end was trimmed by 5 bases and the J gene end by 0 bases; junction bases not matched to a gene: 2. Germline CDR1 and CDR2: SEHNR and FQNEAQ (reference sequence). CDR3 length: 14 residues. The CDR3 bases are TGTGCCAGCAGCGGGACAGGGAGCTCCTACGAGCAGTACTTC. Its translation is CASSGTGSSYEQYF.

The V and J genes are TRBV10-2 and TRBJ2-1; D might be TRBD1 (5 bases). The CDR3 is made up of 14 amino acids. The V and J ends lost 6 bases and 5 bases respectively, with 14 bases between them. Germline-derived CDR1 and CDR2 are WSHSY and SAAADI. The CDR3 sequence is CASSITDSNNEQFF. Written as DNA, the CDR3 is TGCGCCAGCAGCATAACCGACAGTAACAATGAGCAGTTCTTC.

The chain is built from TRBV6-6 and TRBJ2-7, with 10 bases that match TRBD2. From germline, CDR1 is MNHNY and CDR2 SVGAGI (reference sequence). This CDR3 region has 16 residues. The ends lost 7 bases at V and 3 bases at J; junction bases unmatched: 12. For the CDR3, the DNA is TGTGCCAGCACTTCCGCGGTAGCGGGAGGATACTACGAGCAGTACTTC. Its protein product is CASTSAVAGGYYEQYF.

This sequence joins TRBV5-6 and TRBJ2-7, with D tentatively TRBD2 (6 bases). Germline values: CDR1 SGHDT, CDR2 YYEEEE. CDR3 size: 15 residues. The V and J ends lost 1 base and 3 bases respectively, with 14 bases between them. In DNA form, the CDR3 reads TGTGCCAGCAGCTTGTTAGCGGAAAATATCTACGAGCAGTACTTC. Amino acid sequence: CASSLLAENIYEQYF.

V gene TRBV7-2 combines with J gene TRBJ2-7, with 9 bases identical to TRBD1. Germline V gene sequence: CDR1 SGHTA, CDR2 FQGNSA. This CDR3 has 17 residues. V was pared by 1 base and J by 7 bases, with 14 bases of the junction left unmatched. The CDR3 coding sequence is TGTGCCAGCAGCTTAGATATAGGGACAGGGCTTAACCTGGAGCAGTACTTC. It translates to CASSLDIGTGLNLEQYF.

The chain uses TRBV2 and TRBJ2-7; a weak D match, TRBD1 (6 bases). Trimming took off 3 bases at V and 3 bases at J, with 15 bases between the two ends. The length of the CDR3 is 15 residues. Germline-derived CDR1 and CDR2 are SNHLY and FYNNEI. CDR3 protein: CASSEARDTVYEQYF. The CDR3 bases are TGTGCCAGCAGTGAGGCTCGGGACACGGTCTACGAGCAGTACTTC.

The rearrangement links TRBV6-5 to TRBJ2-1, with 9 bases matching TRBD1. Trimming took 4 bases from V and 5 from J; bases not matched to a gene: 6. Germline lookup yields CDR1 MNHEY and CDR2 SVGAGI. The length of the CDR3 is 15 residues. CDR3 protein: CASSWGTGMNNEQFF. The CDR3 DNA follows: TGTGCCAGCAGTTGGGGGACAGGGATGAACAATGAGCAGTTCTTC.

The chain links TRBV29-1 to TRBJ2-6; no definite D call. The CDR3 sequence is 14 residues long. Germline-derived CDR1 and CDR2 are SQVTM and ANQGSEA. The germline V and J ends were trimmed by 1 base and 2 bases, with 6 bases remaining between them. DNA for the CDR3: TGCAGCGTTGAAGGATCCCCTGGGGCCAACGTCCTGACTTTC. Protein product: CSVEGSPGANVLTF.

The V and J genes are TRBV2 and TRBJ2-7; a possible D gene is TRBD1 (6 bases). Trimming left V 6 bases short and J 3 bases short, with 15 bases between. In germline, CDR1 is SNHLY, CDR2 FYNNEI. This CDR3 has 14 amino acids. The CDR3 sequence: CASRTGTIDYEQYF. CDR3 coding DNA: TGTGCCAGCAGAACCGGGACAATAGACTACGAGCAGTACTTC.

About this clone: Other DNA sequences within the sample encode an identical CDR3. The DNA of the CDR3 is TGTGCCAGCAGTTTTGGCGGGGGGAACACTGAAGCTTTCTTT. Translated, it gives CASSFGGGNTEAFF. The V gene is TRBV27, the J gene TRBJ1-1; D may be TRBD1 (5 bases). The CDR3 has 14 residues. V was shortened by 3 bases and J by 1 base, with 9 bases between the two germline ends. The germline V gene encodes CDR1 MNHEY and CDR2 SMNVEV (reference sequence).

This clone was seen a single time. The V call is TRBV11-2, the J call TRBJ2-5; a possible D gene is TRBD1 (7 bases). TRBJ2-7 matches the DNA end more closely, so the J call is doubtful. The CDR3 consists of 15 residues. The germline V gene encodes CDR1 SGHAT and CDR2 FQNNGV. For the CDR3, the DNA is TGTGCCAGCAGCTCTGGGACAGAGGGACTCTACGAGCAGTACTTC. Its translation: CASSSGTEGLYEQYF.

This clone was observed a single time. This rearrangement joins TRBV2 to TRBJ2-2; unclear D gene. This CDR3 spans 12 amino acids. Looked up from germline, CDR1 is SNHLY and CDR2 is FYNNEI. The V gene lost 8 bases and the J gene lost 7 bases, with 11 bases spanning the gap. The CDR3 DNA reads TGTGCCAGCGGCTCGGGTCTCGGGGAGCTGTTTTTT. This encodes CASGSGLGELFF.

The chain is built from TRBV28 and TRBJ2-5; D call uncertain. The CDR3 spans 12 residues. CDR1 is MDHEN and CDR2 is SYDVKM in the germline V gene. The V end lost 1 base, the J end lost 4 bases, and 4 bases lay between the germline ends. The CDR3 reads CASSLSPETQYF. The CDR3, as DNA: TGTGCCAGCAGTTTATCTCCAGAGACCCAGTACTTC.

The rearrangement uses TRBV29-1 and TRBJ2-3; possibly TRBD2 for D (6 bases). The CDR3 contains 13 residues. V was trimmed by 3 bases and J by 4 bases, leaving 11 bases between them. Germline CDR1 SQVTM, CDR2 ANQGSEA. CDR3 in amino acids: CSVDGREADTQYF. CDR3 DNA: TGCAGCGTTGATGGCAGGGAGGCAGATACGCAGTATTTT.

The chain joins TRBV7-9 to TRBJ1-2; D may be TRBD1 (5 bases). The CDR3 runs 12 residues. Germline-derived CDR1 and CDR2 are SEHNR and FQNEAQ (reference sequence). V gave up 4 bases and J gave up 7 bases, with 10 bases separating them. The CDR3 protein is CASSSGGTGYTF. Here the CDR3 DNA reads TGTGCCAGCAGCTCTGGGGGGACTGGCTACACCTTC.

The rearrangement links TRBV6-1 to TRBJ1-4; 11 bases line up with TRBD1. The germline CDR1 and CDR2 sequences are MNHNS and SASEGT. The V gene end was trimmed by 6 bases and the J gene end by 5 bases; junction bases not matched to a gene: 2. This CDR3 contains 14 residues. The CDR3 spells CASRDRGLNEKLFF. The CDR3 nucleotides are TGTGCCAGCAGGGACAGGGGGCTGAATGAAAAACTGTTTTTT.